These 22 T cell receptor beta chains originate from one sample sequenced in a study of shared clonotypes between healthy human individuals. Sequencing used immunoSEQ multiplex PCR; TCRdb keeps in-frame clones, though not all of them. Counted here are about 2.4 million clones, over 85% occurring once; the ten biggest clones make up approximately 0.36%. The sample consisted of naive CD4+ T cells from PBMCs. Subset indicated: CD45RA+ positively selected. These receptors were taken from a man younger than 35 in good health. Some clones in this sample may be carry-over from other donors' samples.

The chain is built from TRBV11-2 and TRBJ2-7; D ambiguous. V was trimmed by 5 bases and J by 0 bases, leaving 11 bases between them. There are 14 residues in the CDR3. CDR1 is SGHAT, CDR2 FQNNGV, per germline. Here the CDR3 DNA reads TGTGCCAGCAGCACGAGTCGGACCTCCTACGAGCAGTACTTC. Translation gives CASSTSRTSYEQYF.

This clone was seen once. V usage is TRBV5-1 and J usage is TRBJ2-7, with a possible D match to TRBD1 (5 bases). Germline CDR1 reads SGHRS; CDR2 reads YFSETQ. The CDR3 has 15 residues. V dropped 0 bases and J dropped 1 base, with 11 bases sitting between them. The CDR3 DNA is TGCGCCAGCAGCTTGGTGAGGCAGGGATCCTACGAGCAGTACTTC. It yields the protein CASSLVRQGSYEQYF.

The V and J genes are TRBV11-2 and TRBJ2-7, with TRBD2 identical over 8 bases. Germline V CDR1 and CDR2: SGHAT, FQNNGV. Trimming at V came to 2 bases and at J to 5 bases, leaving 11 bases not matched to a gene. The CDR3 spans 16 residues. CDR3 sequence: CASSLISGGRVDEQYF. The CDR3 DNA sequence: TGTGCCAGCAGCTTAATATCGGGGGGGCGTGTCGACGAGCAGTACTTC.

The chain recombines TRBV7-2 with TRBJ2-3; D possibly corresponds to TRBD1 (6 bases). V lost 5 bases and J lost 3, with 15 bases in between. Germline CDR1 reads SGHTA; CDR2 reads FQGNSA. The CDR3 has 15 amino acids. In nucleotides, the CDR3 is TGTGCCAGCAGCCCAACTACAGGGACGACAGATACGCAGTATTTT. Protein: CASSPTTGTTDTQYF.

This rearrangement joins TRBV29-1 to TRBJ1-2, with 7 bases that match TRBD1. V lost 6 bases to trimming and J lost 0 bases; unmatched junction nucleotides: 4. This CDR3 spans 13 amino acids. The germline CDR1 and CDR2 sequences are SQVTM and ANQGSEA. As DNA, the CDR3 is TGCAGCGTCAACAGGGGCGCTAACTATGGCTACACCTTC. Its protein product is CSVNRGANYGYTF.

Only one count was recorded for this clone. CDR3 amino acids: CASSPDASYGYTF. The CDR3 nucleotides are TGTGCCAGCTCACCCGACGCATCCTATGGCTACACCTTC. The chain combines TRBV18 with TRBJ1-2; D remains ambiguous. The germline V and J ends were trimmed by 3 bases and 4 bases, with 9 bases remaining between them. Per the germline V gene, CDR1 is KGHSH and CDR2 is LQKENI. The CDR3 runs to 13 residues.

The chain recombines TRBV29-1 with TRBJ2-5, with D unresolved. Germline V lookup: CDR1 SQVTM, CDR2 ANQGSEA. Trimming removed 6 bases from V and 7 bases from J, with 21 bases in between. The CDR3 has 14 residues. CDR3 in amino acids: CSVPPSVAPGTQYF. In DNA form, the CDR3 reads TGCAGCGTCCCTCCCTCGGTGGCCCCAGGGACCCAGTACTTC. Drawing the rest from reference TRBV29-1 and TRBJ2-5, the complete variable domain is SAVISQKPSRDICQRGTSLTIQCQVDSQVTMMFWYRQQPGQSLTLIATANQGSEATYESGFVIDKFPISRPNLTFSTLTVSNMSPEDSSIYLCSVPPSVAPGTQYFGPGTRLLVL.

This clone was observed once. The rearrangement joins TRBV18 to TRBJ2-2; TRBD1 matches 8 bases. Germline V gene lookup returns CDR1 KGHSH and CDR2 LQKENI. With V trimmed by 6 bases and J by 6 bases, 12 bases remained unmatched. The CDR3 runs 16 residues. The CDR3 DNA sequence: TGTGCCAGCTCTGCATATGGACAGGGAGGTCCCGGGGAGCTGTTTTTT. Translation gives CASSAYGQGGPGELFF.

This clone was detected only once. J is TRBJ2-7 and V is TRBV5-1; D gene uncertain. Trimming left V 0 bases short and J 6 bases short, with 13 bases between. The CDR3 is 14 residues long. In germline, CDR1 is SGHRS, CDR2 YFSETQ. Here the CDR3 reads CASSLEEARLEQYF. As DNA, the CDR3 is TGCGCCAGCAGCTTGGAGGAAGCTCGTCTCGAGCAGTACTTC.

V and J are TRBV5-4 and TRBJ2-7, with D unclear. V lost 0 bases, J lost 4 bases, and 11 bases lay in between. Germline lookup yields CDR1 SGHNT and CDR2 YYREEE (reference sequence). This CDR3 has 14 amino acids. The CDR3 coding sequence is TGTGCCAGCAGCTTGGGACGCCAAGAATACGAGCAGTACTTC. Translating gives CASSLGRQEYEQYF.

Here the CDR3 DNA reads TGTGCCAGCAGTACCCAGGGGGCAAGCAATCAGCCCCAGCATTTT. Protein sequence: CASSTQGASNQPQHF. The genes are TRBV2 and TRBJ1-5, with 8 bases lining up with TRBD1. This CDR3 is 15 amino acids long. V trimming: 5 bases; J trimming: 1 base; junction bases outside the gene matches: 4. The germline V gene encodes CDR1 SNHLY and CDR2 FYNNEI.

The chain links TRBV28 to TRBJ2-7; D remains ambiguous. Trimming took off 6 bases at V and 9 bases at J, with 18 bases between the two ends. The length of the CDR3 is 13 residues. In germline, CDR1 is MDHEN, CDR2 SYDVKM. CDR3 protein: CASSPPATKWQYF. The CDR3 region has the DNA TGTGCCAGCAGCCCCCCCGCTACCAAATGGCAGTACTTC.

This chain connects TRBV7-9 to TRBJ2-3, with D possibly being TRBD1 or TRBD2 (5 bases each). The germline V and J ends were trimmed by 4 bases and 0 bases, with 14 bases remaining between them. Germline CDR1 and CDR2: SEHNR and FQNEAQ (reference sequence). CDR3 length equals 16 residues. CDR3 nucleotides: TGTGCCAGCAGCTCGGGGACCGTGCGAAGCACAGATACGCAGTATTTT. It is translated as CASSSGTVRSTDTQYF.

The chain couples TRBV6-5 to TRBJ1-5; 10 bases line up with TRBD1. The CDR3 has 15 amino acids. V gave up 9 bases and J gave up 0 bases; unmatched junction bases: 5. The germline V gene has CDR1 MNHEY and CDR2 SVGAGI. The CDR3: CARGQGEYSNQPQHF. DNA of the CDR3: TGTGCCAGAGGACAGGGGGAGTATAGCAATCAGCCCCAGCATTTT.

The genes are TRBV6-6 and TRBJ2-5; D uncertain. V shed 6 bases and J shed 4 bases, with 9 bases lying between them. In germline, CDR1 is MNHNY, CDR2 SVGAGI (reference sequence). This CDR3 comprises 12 residues. CDR3 bases: TGTGCCAGCAGCTATATGGCAGAGACCCAGTACTTC. The encoded protein is CASSYMAETQYF.

The chain has TRBV2 and TRBJ2-3, with TRBD1 as a possible D gene (5 bases). V dropped 11 bases and J dropped 0 bases, with 15 bases sitting between them. The CDR3 runs to 14 residues. Germline CDR1 reads SNHLY; CDR2 reads FYNNEI. The DNA of the CDR3 is TGTGCCCTCAGACAGTTCTCTAGCACAGATACGCAGTATTTT. It is translated as CALRQFSSTDTQYF.

This sequence joins TRBV9 and TRBJ2-7, with D hard to call. The V end was cut by 0 bases, the J end by 7 bases, with 14 bases between. The length of the CDR3 is 14 residues. Germline V gene sequence: CDR1 SGDLS, CDR2 YYNGEE. The CDR3 nucleotides read TGTGCCAGCAGCGTAGAAGAGACGTCATCAGAGCAGTACTTC. Protein sequence: CASSVEETSSEQYF.

The chain has TRBV7-7 and TRBJ2-5, with a weak D call TRBD1 (6 bases). Germline V lookup: CDR1 SSHAT, CDR2 FNYEAQ (reference sequence). The ends were cut back, 1 base at V and 2 bases at J, with 11 bases in the middle. The CDR3 is 15 residues long. CDR3 nucleotides: TGTGCCAGCAGCTTAGTGGTGGGGGCTCAAGAGACCCAGTACTTC. Protein product: CASSLVVGAQETQYF.

This chain connects TRBV19 to TRBJ2-7, with 12 bases fitting TRBD1. The CDR3 spans 16 residues. The junction had 6 bases not matched to a gene; V was cut back by 2 bases and J by 4 bases. CDR1 and CDR2 (germline): LNHDA, SQIVND (reference sequence). The CDR3 region has the DNA TGTGCCAGTAGTATAACGCCGGGACAGGGGGCTTACGAGCAGTACTTC. Protein sequence: CASSITPGQGAYEQYF.

The rearrangement links TRBV9 to TRBJ2-2; no firm D call. Germline V gene lookup returns CDR1 SGDLS and CDR2 YYNGEE. This CDR3 region has 17 residues. V was shortened by 4 bases and J by 7 bases, with 23 bases between the two germline ends. The CDR3 region is CASSPRRVLGPSGELFF. Here the CDR3 DNA reads TGTGCCAGCAGCCCCCGAAGAGTGCTAGGCCCAAGCGGGGAGCTGTTTTTT. The full variable domain, rest sourced from reference TRBV9 and TRBJ2-2, is DSGVTQTPKHLITATGQRVTLRCSPRSGDLSVYWYQQSLDQGLQFLIQYYNGEERAKGNILERFSAQQFPDLHSELNLSSLELGDSALYFCASSPRRVLGPSGELFFGEGSRLTVL.

The chain links TRBV7-3 to TRBJ2-5, with 10 positions matching TRBD2. The J call is doubtful: the DNA matches TRBJ2-7 better. The CDR3 totals 16 residues. Germline CDR1 and CDR2: SGHTA and FQGTGA. The CDR3 nucleotides read TGTGCCAGCAGTTTGGGGTCTAGCGGGGGTACCTACGAGCAGTACTTC. It is translated as CASSLGSSGGTYEQYF.

This clone was detected once. The same CDR3 arises from other DNA sequences in this sample as well. The CDR3 DNA sequence: TGCGCCAGCAGCTTGGCGGGCAGTACTTACGAGCAGTACTTC. Its translation is CASSLAGSTYEQYF. The chain has TRBV5-1 and TRBJ2-7; D gene uncertain. CDR1 is SGHRS, CDR2 YFSETQ, per germline. V was clipped by 0 bases and J by 4 bases, with 11 bases between them. The CDR3 covers 14 residues.